The 20 T cell receptor beta chains below were found in one sample sequenced in a study of blood T cell repertoires in COVID-19 (dated by TCRdb to 2019 to 2021). The library was built by means of the immunoSEQ multiplex PCR assay. TCRdb took this table from immuneACCESS and kept in-frame rearrangements with V and J called. Such tables lack part of the clones; where checked against another copy, unresolved V genes explain under half of the gap, and the rest is unexplained. This sample holds tens of thousands of clones; approximately 88% were observed only once. The ten largest clones capture 2.7% of the sample. The sequenced sample was peripheral blood. These receptors were collected from a man aged 45-60 years with COVID-19, enrolled during active disease.

The chain joins TRBV5-4 to TRBJ1-1; 10 bases are shared with TRBD1. The CDR3 spans 17 residues. Germline trimming cut 4 bases from V and 4 bases from J; bases unmatched to any gene: 13. Germline CDR1 SGHNT, CDR2 YYREEE (reference sequence). The CDR3 sequence is CASSPGQGWLTATEAFF. As DNA, the CDR3 is TGTGCCAGCAGCCCGGGACAGGGGTGGCTAACGGCCACTGAAGCTTTCTTT.

V is TRBV24-1 and J is TRBJ1-5, with D tentatively TRBD1 (5 bases). V lost 9 bases to trimming and J lost 0 bases, with 5 bases between them. The CDR3 has 12 residues. Germline V gene data show CDR1 as KGHDR and CDR2 as SFDVKD. The CDR3 is CATQGSNQPQHF. Here the CDR3 DNA reads TGTGCCACCCAGGGTAGCAATCAGCCCCAGCATTTT.

J is TRBJ1-5 and V is TRBV6-2 or TRBV6-3; D unresolved. Trimming removed 2 bases from V and 4 bases from J, with 9 bases in between. CDR3 length: 14 amino acids. Germline values: CDR1 MNHEY, CDR2 SVGEGT. CDR3 residues: CASSYGDLNQPQHF. The DNA of the CDR3 is TGTGCCAGCAGTTACGGAGATCTTAATCAGCCCCAGCATTTT.

This clone came up once. This CDR3 reads CASRSSSGNTIYF. DNA of the CDR3: TGTGCCAGTAGGAGTAGCTCTGGAAACACCATATATTTT. V is TRBV6-5 and J is TRBJ1-3; no reliable D call. V shed 9 bases and J shed 0 bases, with 9 bases lying between them. Germline V lookup: CDR1 MNHEY, CDR2 SVGAGI. This CDR3 has 13 residues.

The chain couples TRBV19 to TRBJ1-2; tentative D call: TRBD1 (6 bases). Germline V gene sequence: CDR1 LNHDA, CDR2 SQIVND (reference sequence). This CDR3 spans 13 amino acids. V lost 7 bases and J lost 4, with 13 bases in between. The CDR3 loop is CASTRQDTYGYTF. The CDR3 DNA follows: TGTGCCAGTACGCGACAGGACACCTATGGCTACACCTTC.

The chain joins TRBV5-1 to TRBJ2-2, with 8 bases fitting TRBD2. The CDR3 length is 14 residues. The germline gives CDR1 SGHRS, CDR2 YFSETQ. The junction had 8 bases not matched to a gene; V was cut back by 4 bases and J by 9 bases. CDR3 nucleotide sequence: TGCGCCAGCAGCCTGGGAGCGGGGGAGTGGGAGCTGTTTTTT. Amino acid sequence: CASSLGAGEWELFF.

The J gene is TRBJ2-7, the V gene TRBV5-4; a weak D match, TRBD2 (6 bases). This CDR3 spans 15 amino acids. V lost 4 bases to trimming and J lost 4 bases, with 18 bases between them. Germline V gene data show CDR1 as SGHNT and CDR2 as YYREEE (reference sequence). DNA of the CDR3: TGTGCCAGCAGCCGAGAGGCCTCGGGGGATTACGAGCAGTACTTC. This gives the protein CASSREASGDYEQYF.

The chain recombines TRBV9 with TRBJ2-7; 7 bases align to TRBD1. The CDR3 totals 15 residues. Germline V lookup: CDR1 SGDLS, CDR2 YYNGEE. Germline trimming cut 3 bases from V and 2 bases from J; bases unmatched to any gene: 8. CDR3 in amino acids: CASSALRGPTYEQYF. The DNA for the CDR3 is TGTGCCAGCAGCGCCCTTAGGGGGCCGACCTACGAGCAGTACTTC.

This clone has only one observation. V usage is TRBV11-2 and J usage is TRBJ2-1, with D possibly TRBD2 on 6 matching bases. This CDR3 has 17 amino acids. The V end lost 6 bases, the J end lost 2 bases, and 20 bases lay between the germline ends. Germline V CDR1 and CDR2: SGHAT, FQNNGV. DNA for the CDR3: TGTGCCAGCAGGGAGGGACGGTTCCGAGGGACCTACAATGAGCAGTTCTTC. Its protein is CASREGRFRGTYNEQFF.

The J gene is TRBJ2-7, the V gene TRBV7-9, with a possible D match to TRBD1 (6 bases). Per germline, CDR1 SEHNR and CDR2 FQNEAQ (reference sequence). The CDR3 sequence is 16 residues long. Trimming removed 0 bases at V and 4 bases at J, with 16 bases between. The DNA for the CDR3 is TGTGCCAGCAGCTTAGCTGGGGGCGCCAAGGAATACGAGCAGTACTTC. Translation gives CASSLAGGAKEYEQYF.

The J gene is TRBJ1-1, the V gene TRBV5-4, with 7 bases identical to TRBD1. The junction had 5 bases not matched to a gene; V was cut back by 2 bases and J by 4 bases. The CDR3 length is 14 residues. Germline V gene data show CDR1 as SGHNT and CDR2 as YYREEE (reference sequence). The CDR3 reads CASSFLTGRTEAFF. CDR3 sequence (DNA): TGTGCCAGCAGCTTTTTGACAGGGCGCACTGAAGCTTTCTTT.

CDR3 residues: CASSQASGGENEQFF. Written as DNA, the CDR3 is TGCGCCAGCAGCCAAGCTAGCGGGGGGGAGAATGAGCAGTTCTTC. This chain links TRBV4-1 with TRBJ2-1; 12 bases are shared with TRBD2. Germline V lookup: CDR1 MGHRA, CDR2 YSYEKL. This CDR3 contains 15 residues. The J segment lost 7 bases and the V segment lost 1 base, leaving 2 bases of the junction unmatched.

This clone has at least ten counts. The chain has TRBV3-1 (or the pseudogene TRBV3-2) and TRBJ2-7, with D possibly matching TRBD1 (5 bases). The CDR3 runs 16 residues. Trimming cost V 1 base and J 0 bases, with 13 bases left between them. Per germline, CDR1 LGHDT and CDR2 YNNKEL (reference sequence). CDR3 amino acids: CASSQALGLSSYEQYF. The CDR3 DNA reads TGTGCCAGCAGCCAAGCATTGGGGCTAAGCTCCTACGAGCAGTACTTC.

The rearrangement links TRBV2 to TRBJ1-4; D not certain. V was cut by 2 bases and J by 10 bases, with 11 bases left in between. This CDR3 spans 13 amino acids. CDR1 is SNHLY and CDR2 is FYNNEI in the germline V gene. The chain's CDR3 is CASSEQKLAKLFF. The CDR3, as DNA: TGTGCCAGCAGTGAACAAAAATTGGCAAAACTGTTTTTT.

This clone has just a few counts. The chain recombines TRBV5-1 with TRBJ1-1; weak D call: TRBD1 (6 bases). The germline V gene encodes CDR1 SGHRS and CDR2 YFSETQ. V shed 0 bases and J shed 3 bases, with 9 bases lying between them. The CDR3 contains 14 residues. The CDR3 coding sequence is TGCGCCAGCAGCTTGGTAGGGGGGGACACTGAAGCTTTCTTT. It yields the protein CASSLVGGDTEAFF.

V gene TRBV12-3 or TRBV12-4 combines with J gene TRBJ1-2; D is possibly TRBD1 (5 bases). CDR3 size: 13 residues. V lost 3 bases and J lost 2, with 7 bases in between. CDR3 protein: CASSFRVNYGYTF. The CDR3 region has the DNA TGTGCCAGCAGTTTCAGGGTGAACTATGGCTACACCTTC.

This clone appeared a single time. The chain couples TRBV5-1 to TRBJ2-2, with TRBD2 matching 7 bases. This CDR3 is built from 14 residues. V was clipped by 4 bases and J by 5 bases; unmatched bases: 5. The germline V gene encodes CDR1 SGHRS and CDR2 YFSETQ. DNA of the CDR3: TGCGCCAGCAGCGAAGGACTAGTGACCGGGGAGCTGTTTTTT. As protein: CASSEGLVTGELFF.

The chain combines TRBV5-1 with TRBJ1-1; tentative D call: TRBD1 (6 bases). From germline, CDR1 is SGHRS and CDR2 YFSETQ. The V gene lost 0 bases and the J gene lost 0 bases, with 15 bases spanning the gap. The CDR3 runs to 17 residues. This CDR3 reads CASSLDKETGMNTEAFF. The CDR3, as DNA: TGCGCCAGCAGCTTGGACAAGGAGACAGGTATGAACACTGAAGCTTTCTTT.

The rearrangement joins TRBV21-1 to TRBJ1-4. TRBV21-1 is termed a pseudogene. This CDR3 comprises 18 residues. The CDR3 spells CASSKRSGDMNSNEKLFF. CDR3 in DNA: TGTGCCAGCAGCAAACGATCGGGGGATATGAATTCGAATGAAAAACTGTTTTTT.

The chain links TRBV3-1 (or the pseudogene TRBV3-2) to TRBJ1-1; D perhaps matches TRBD1 (6 bases). V gave up 1 base and J gave up 3 bases, with 9 bases separating them. Germline lookup yields CDR1 LGHDT and CDR2 YNNKEL (reference sequence). This CDR3 region has 14 residues. CDR3 sequence reads: CASSQVQGDTEAFF. In DNA, the CDR3 is TGTGCCAGCAGCCAAGTACAGGGTGACACTGAAGCTTTCTTT.